Listed below are T cell receptor beta chains from one sample, sequenced in a study of T cells in Graves' hyperthyroidism and ophthalmopathy. Each CDR3 protein gets one entry after TCRdb re-called the multiplex PCR reads with MiXCR. The sample lists about 600,000 distinct CDR3 sequences, approximately 15% occurring once. Input material: blood. The receptors originated from a woman aged 18-29 years with Graves' ophthalmopathy. Both conserved end residues are part of each CDR3. A D gene is named only where the DNA matches it firmly. A row's size may be missing; if present it is once, few, many or a size class.

many	TRBD1	TRBV3-1	TRBJ2-3	CASSQGRSQGSTDTQYF	TGTGCCAGCAGCCAAGGGAGATCACAGGGGTCCACAGATACGCAGTATTTT
many	.	TRBV11-2	TRBJ1-3	CASSRIKGPRSGNTIYF	TGTGCCAGCAGCCGCATAAAGGGACCGCGCTCTGGAAACACCATATATTTT
.	.	TRBV29-1	TRBJ2-7	CSVEGPGNRPGYEQYF	TGCAGCGTTGAAGGTCCAGGGAATCGACCCGGTTACGAGCAGTACTTC
few	.	TRBV4-2	TRBJ2-4	CASSQGGVGDIQYF	TGTGCCAGCAGCCAAGGTGGGGTGGGTGACATTCAGTACTTC
many	.	TRBV12-3/TRBV12-4	TRBJ1-2	CASSNREINYGYTF	TGTGCCAGCAGTAACAGGGAGATAAACTATGGCTACACCTTC
few	.	TRBV19	TRBJ2-1	CASSKGPNNEQFF	TGTGCCAGTAGCAAGGGACCGAACAATGAGCAGTTCTTC
many	.	TRBV12-3/TRBV12-4	TRBJ2-7	CASSLRVNEQYF	TGTGCCAGCAGTTTAAGGGTAAACGAGCAGTACTTC
few	TRBD1	TRBV29-1	TRBJ2-3	CSVQTGGVTDTQYF	TGCAGCGTTCAGACAGGGGGCGTCACAGATACGCAGTATTTT
.	TRBD2	TRBV7-2	TRBJ2-5	CASSFRLAGGLETQYF	TGTGCCAGCAGCTTCAGACTAGCGGGAGGGTTGGAGACCCAGTACTTC
few	.	TRBV5-8	TRBJ2-7	CASRPRWGGQSEQYF	TGTGCCAGCAGGCCCCGCTGGGGGGGGCAATCCGAGCAGTACTTC
many	.	TRBV12-3/TRBV12-4	TRBJ1-3	CASSSPVGNTIYF	TGTGCCAGCAGTTCCCCCGTAGGAAACACCATATATTTT
.	.	TRBV3-1	TRBJ2-2	CASSQANGRVTGELFF	TGTGCCAGCAGCCAAGCGAACGGCAGGGTCACCGGGGAGCTGTTTTTT
few	.	TRBV27	TRBJ2-7	CASSSTGSRFREQYF	TGTGCCAGCAGTTCGACAGGTTCGAGGTTCAGAGAGCAGTACTTC
.	.	TRBV2	TRBJ2-1	CASSVEGGTYNERFF	TGTGCCAGCAGCGTAGAAGGCGGGACTTACAATGAGCGGTTCTTC
many	TRBD2	TRBV7-9	TRBJ2-1	CASSLSGLAGVYNEQFF	TGTGCCAGCAGCTTGAGTGGTCTAGCGGGAGTCTACAATGAGCAGTTCTTC
many	.	TRBV6-1	TRBJ2-7	CASRDGAWGQGYEQYF	TGTGCCAGCAGGGACGGAGCGTGGGGCCAGGGCTACGAGCAGTACTTC
many	TRBD1	TRBV6-6	TRBJ1-2	CASSYVGTGSNYGYTF	TGTGCCAGCAGTTACGTCGGGACAGGGTCGAACTATGGCTACACCTTC
few	.	TRBV6-1	TRBJ2-5	CASSEGKGGYQETQYF	TGTGCCAGCAGTGAAGGCAAGGGGGGGTACCAAGAGACCCAGTACTTC
many	.	TRBV12-3/TRBV12-4	TRBJ1-4	CASSSSDRVGKLFF	TGTGCCAGCAGTTCGTCGGACCGTGTTGGAAAACTGTTTTTT
many	TRBD2	TRBV3-1	TRBJ2-1	CASSPRTETSGLLYNEQFF	TGTGCCAGCAGCCCCCGTACCGAGACTAGCGGCCTACTTTACAATGAGCAGTTCTTC
.	.	TRBV6-1	TRBJ2-3	CASSNPTLLADTQYF	TGTGCCAGCAGCAACCCTACACTACTAGCAGATACGCAGTATTTT
many	TRBD2	TRBV3-1	TRBJ2-7	CASSQDGTPSGREGEQYF	TGTGCCAGCAGCCAAGATGGGACACCTAGCGGGAGAGAGGGCGAGCAGTACTTC
many	.	TRBV5-6	TRBJ2-1	CASSYSSTGTYYNEQFF	TGTGCCAGCAGCTACAGCTCGACAGGGACTTACTACAATGAGCAGTTCTTC
.	.	TRBV27	TRBJ1-2	CASSFTRTNGYTF	TGTGCCAGCAGTTTCACCCGGACGAATGGCTATACCTTC
many	.	TRBV29-1	TRBJ2-7	CSVESRAGTYEQYF	TGCAGCGTTGAAAGCAGGGCAGGGACCTACGAGCAGTACTTC
few	TRBD2	TRBV19	TRBJ2-5	CASSTTGLATETQYF	TGTGCCAGTAGTACAACGGGACTAGCAACTGAGACCCAGTACTTC